This TCR beta chain was captured by sequencing in a study of shared clonotypes between healthy human individuals. Study-wide results and limits: Of the naive CD4 clonotypes, around 5.2% were shared across several donors.

As handled by the study authors: As immunoSEQ supplied junction-only sequences (without quality scores), filtering differed. Profiled with immunoSEQ multiplex PCR; TCRdb holds only in-frame clones, not every one. The V and J calls and the clone size are those of that table, but D and trimming were determined from the DNA. The data show 950,000 to 1,300,000 clones, with 65% to 75% seen just once and approximately 1.5% held by the top ten. Germline lookup yields CDR1 KGHSH and CDR2 LQKENI. V was shortened by 5 bases and J by 4 bases, with 8 bases between the two germline ends. The CDR3 consists of 12 residues. Ten or more counts support this clone. Its antigen is unidentified. Healthy HIV-negative adults without recent acute infections or vaccinations served as donors. Both subsets, CD45RA+ naive and CD45RA-negative memory, were split from the CD4+ cells.

The source is a man aged 18 to 29 in good health. What was sequenced was memory CD4+ T cells sorted from blood. As for subset: CD45RA-negative fraction. The chain employs TRBV18 and TRBJ1-1, with D tentatively TRBD1 (5 bases). CDR3 protein: CASSAGSTEAFF. Here the CDR3 DNA reads TGTGCCAGCTCAGCAGGGAGCACTGAAGCTTTCTTT.